This T cell receptor beta chain was sequenced during a study of human T cells and chemical hapten exposure. About the research overall: Small volume differences among pooled libraries mainly caused per-sample TCR yield variation.

Time point meaning: patch test 1, 2 weeks after DPC sensitization. Sample treatment: therapeutic diphenylcyclopropenone sensitization with weekly scalp DPC. On this clonotype itself: What it binds is unknown.

It was the library that attached unique molecular identifiers to individual cDNA molecules. Authors' analysis steps: A typical sample had roughly 87,000 TCRs, with roughly 23,224 to 690,600 overall. MiXCR was run by TCRdb on the RACE reads, yielding one entry per CDR3 protein. TCRdb's processing, not the authors' own work, is the source of the V and J calls. The sample has roughly 86,000 distinct CDR3 sequences, about 10% seen once. The study, taken as a whole, reports: No change in TCRs above 1 in 1000 frequency was produced by DPC sensitization.

This CDR3 has 14 amino acids. V was trimmed by 5 bases and J by 5 bases, leaving 15 bases between them. CDR1 and CDR2 (germline): SEHNR, FQNEAQ (reference sequence). The sample was whole blood, taken in connection with sensitization to the hapten diphenylcyclopropenone (DPC). The rearrangement uses TRBV7-9 and TRBJ2-5; a possible D gene is TRBD1 (7 bases). This TCR was sampled from a middle-aged man with alopecia areata. Some clones in this sample may be carry-over from other donors' samples. CDR3 protein: CASSPSQGRETQYF. The CDR3 DNA follows: TGTGCCAGCAGCCCATCACAGGGGAGGGAGACCCAGTACTTC.